A selection of T cell receptor beta chains follows, all from one sample in a study of blood T cell repertoires in COVID-19. This table comes from immunoSEQ multiplex PCR, and its TCRdb copy is limited to in-frame clones, with some not included. The sample has 150,000 to 200,000 clones, about 93% seen once. Sample: peripheral blood. Source of these receptors: a woman in her forties or fifties with acute or convalescent COVID-19. CDR3s include the opening cysteine and the closing phenylalanine or tryptophan. Part of the rows lack a size; the others show once, few, many or a class for expanded clones.

v_gene	abundance	CDR3aa
TRBV9	NA	CASSASRQGNSPLHF
TRBV27	NA	CASSLFQRDTYNSPLHF
TRBV19	NA	CASSISSGNYGYTF
TRBV15	NA	CATSRDLVADGTDTQYF
TRBV5-8	NA	CASSSEQGLGNQPQHF
TRBV5-5	NA	CASSWSQVSTGELFF
TRBV25-1	NA	CASSESRTWEKLFF
TRBV6-6	once	CASSSRDRGRGEPQHF
TRBV6-5	NA	CASRGQLNTEAFF
TRBV2	NA	CASSEESGGNF
TRBV28	NA	CASSLAGGPDNEQFF
TRBV15	NA	CATSRVLSPYNEQFF
TRBV5-1	NA	CASSLGLGRGAYEQYF
TRBV3-1/TRBV3-2	NA	CASSHTDYGYTF
TRBV19	NA	CASSTNRQVDYEQYF
TRBV19	NA	CASSIREYLYNEQFF
TRBV6-4	NA	CAARPRGKTGENTEAFF
TRBV18	NA	CASSPPDRDRVNEQFF
TRBV24-1	NA	CATSDASLGAGETQYF
TRBV19	NA	CASSISLRDRSNYGYTF
TRBV7-9	few	CASSLRDITYTEAFF
TRBV2	once	CASKFQSTGELFF
TRBV3-1/TRBV3-2	NA	CASSLMTSGEETQYF
TRBV5-1	NA	CASSHGQVQETQYF
TRBV9	NA	CASSADTYNEQFF
TRBV5-1	NA	CASSLGSTSSETQYF
TRBV11-2	NA	CASSLSADGETQYF
TRBV7-3	NA	CASSPTSGGAYEQFF
TRBV28	once	CASRNNRGIHNEQFF
TRBV4-1	once	CASSHQTGGRWKTEAFF
TRBV5-4	NA	CASSLVSGQGKETQYF
TRBV12-5	NA	CASGQGQNYGYTF
TRBV19	NA	CATRGGHGYTF
TRBV30	NA	CAWHRGYGYTF
TRBV28	NA	CASSRDRDGYTF
TRBV24-1	NA	CATRGGISTDTQYF
TRBV2	NA	CASTPKGGYTDTQYF
TRBV29-1	NA	CSVLAGTGLYGYTF
TRBV9	NA	CASSVAGDSTDTQYF
TRBV24-1	NA	CATGTGNTGELFF
TRBV7-2	NA	CASTPPGGLAGELFF
TRBV29-1	NA	CSVSRGGKTEAFF
TRBV9	NA	CASQGNSPLHF
TRBV11-3	NA	CASSSAGWGEQFF
TRBV2	NA	CASSEATADGYTF
TRBV7-9	NA	CASSLGSLGTGRSYTF
TRBV4-1	few	CASSQDERGRAFDEQFF
TRBV19	NA	CASSFPEESEEKLFF
TRBV25-1	NA	CASSEWATPLHF
TRBV2	NA	CASSEVGLRETQYF
TRBV30	NA	CAWSVPKQGYEQYF
TRBV9	NA	CASSVGGSWANEQFF
TRBV7-2	NA	CASSLGTGYGYTF
TRBV6-5	NA	CASSYSLAGGEQFF
TRBV4-1	NA	CASSQNLAGHTPYEQYF
TRBV18	once	CASSVTEQGLNTEAFF
TRBV7-2	once	CASSLALSGVGGYTF
TRBV29-1	NA	CSVDYSGGGEQYF
TRBV5-1	NA	CASSTTTGNTGELFF
TRBV10-3	NA	CAISEGPREAFF